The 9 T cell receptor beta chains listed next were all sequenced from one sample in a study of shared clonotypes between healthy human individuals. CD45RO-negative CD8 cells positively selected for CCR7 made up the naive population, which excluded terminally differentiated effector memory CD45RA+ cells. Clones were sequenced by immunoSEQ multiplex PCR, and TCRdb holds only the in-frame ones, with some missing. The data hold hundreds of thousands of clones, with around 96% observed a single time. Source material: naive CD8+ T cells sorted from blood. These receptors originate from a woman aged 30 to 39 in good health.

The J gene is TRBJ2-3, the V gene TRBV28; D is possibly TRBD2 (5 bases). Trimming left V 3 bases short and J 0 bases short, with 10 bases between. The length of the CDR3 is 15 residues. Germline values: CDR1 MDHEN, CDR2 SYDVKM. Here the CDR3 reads CASSFIPGSTDTQYF. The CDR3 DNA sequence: TGTGCCAGCAGTTTTATTCCGGGAAGCACAGATACGCAGTATTTT.

As DNA, the CDR3 is TGTGCCAGCAGCCAGCCGGGACAGGGGAAGGGCTACGAGCAGTACTTC. It translates to CASSQPGQGKGYEQYF. The rearrangement links TRBV7-9 to TRBJ2-7; 10 nucleotides match TRBD1. The CDR3 has 16 amino acids. The trim removed 5 bases at V and 3 bases at J, leaving 10 bases unmatched. CDR1 SEHNR and CDR2 FQNEAQ come from the germline V gene (reference sequence).

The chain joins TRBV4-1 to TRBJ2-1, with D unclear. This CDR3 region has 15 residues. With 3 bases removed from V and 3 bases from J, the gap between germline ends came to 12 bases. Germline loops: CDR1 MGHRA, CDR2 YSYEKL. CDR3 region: CASSHPSGGYNEQFF. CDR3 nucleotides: TGCGCCAGCAGCCACCCTTCGGGCGGCTACAATGAGCAGTTCTTC.

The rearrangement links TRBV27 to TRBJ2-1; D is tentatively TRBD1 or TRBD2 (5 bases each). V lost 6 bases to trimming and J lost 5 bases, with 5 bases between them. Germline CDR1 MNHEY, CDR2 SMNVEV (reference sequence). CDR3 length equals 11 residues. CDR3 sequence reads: CASRGDNEQFF. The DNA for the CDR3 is TGTGCCAGCAGGGGGGACAATGAGCAGTTCTTC.

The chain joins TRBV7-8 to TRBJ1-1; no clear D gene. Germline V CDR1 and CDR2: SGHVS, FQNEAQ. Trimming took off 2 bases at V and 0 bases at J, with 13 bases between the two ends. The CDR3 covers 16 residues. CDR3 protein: CASSLIDAGMNTEAFF. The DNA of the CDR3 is TGTGCCAGCAGCTTAATTGACGCGGGAATGAACACTGAAGCTTTCTTT.

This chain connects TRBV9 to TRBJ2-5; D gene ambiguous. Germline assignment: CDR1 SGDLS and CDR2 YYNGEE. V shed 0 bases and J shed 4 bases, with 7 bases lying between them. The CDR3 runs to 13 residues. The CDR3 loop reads CASSVDSPETQYF. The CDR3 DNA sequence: TGTGCCAGCAGCGTAGACAGTCCAGAGACCCAGTACTTC.

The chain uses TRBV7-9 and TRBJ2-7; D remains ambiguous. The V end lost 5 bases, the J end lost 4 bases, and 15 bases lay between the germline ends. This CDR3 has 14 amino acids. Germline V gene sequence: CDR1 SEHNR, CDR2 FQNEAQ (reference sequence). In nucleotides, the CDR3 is TGTGCCAGCAGCCTGGACCAGGAAAGATACGAGCAGTACTTC. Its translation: CASSLDQERYEQYF.

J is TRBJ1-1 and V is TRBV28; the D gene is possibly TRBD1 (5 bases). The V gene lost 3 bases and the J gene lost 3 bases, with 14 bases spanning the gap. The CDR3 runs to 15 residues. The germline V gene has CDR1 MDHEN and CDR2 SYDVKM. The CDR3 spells CASSFVQGYDTEAFF. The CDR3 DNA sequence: TGTGCCAGCAGTTTTGTCCAGGGTTATGACACTGAAGCTTTCTTT.

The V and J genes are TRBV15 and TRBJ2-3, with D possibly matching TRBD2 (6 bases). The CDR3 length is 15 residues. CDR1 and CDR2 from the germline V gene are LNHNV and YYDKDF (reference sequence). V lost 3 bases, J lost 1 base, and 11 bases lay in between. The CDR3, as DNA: TGTGCCACCAGCAGCCTCGGGGAGGGCACAGATACGCAGTATTTT. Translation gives CATSSLGEGTDTQYF.